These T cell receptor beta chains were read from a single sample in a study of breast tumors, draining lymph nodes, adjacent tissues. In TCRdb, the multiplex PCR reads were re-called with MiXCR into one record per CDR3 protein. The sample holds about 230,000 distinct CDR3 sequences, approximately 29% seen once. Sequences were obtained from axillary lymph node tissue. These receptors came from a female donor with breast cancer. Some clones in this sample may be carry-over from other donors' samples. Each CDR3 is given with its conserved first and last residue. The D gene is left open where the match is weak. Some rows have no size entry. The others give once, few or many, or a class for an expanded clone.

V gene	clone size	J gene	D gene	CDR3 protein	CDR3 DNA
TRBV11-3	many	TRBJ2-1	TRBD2	CASSETTSGSSNEQFF	TGTGCCAGCAGCGAGACCACTAGCGGGAGCTCGAATGAGCAGTTCTTC
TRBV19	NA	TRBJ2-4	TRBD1	CASSIAGQGRVKNIQYF	TGTGCCAGTAGTATAGCGGGACAGGGGAGAGTGAAAAACATTCAGTACTTC
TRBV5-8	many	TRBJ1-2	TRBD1	CASSSPRGQGGYTF	TGTGCCAGCAGCTCACCCCGGGGACAGGGGGGCTACACCTTC
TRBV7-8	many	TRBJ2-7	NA	CASSHGSQEQYF	TGTGCCAGCAGCCATGGTTCGCAGGAGCAGTACTTC
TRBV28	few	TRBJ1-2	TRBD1	CASSRTGGFGYTF	TGTGCCAGCAGTCGTACAGGGGGCTTTGGCTACACCTTC
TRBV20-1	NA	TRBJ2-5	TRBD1	CSAAGTATQETQYF	TGCAGTGCTGCCGGGACAGCTACCCAAGAGACCCAGTACTTC
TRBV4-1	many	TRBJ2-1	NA	CASSQDGWSEQFF	TGCGCCAGCAGCCAAGATGGTTGGAGTGAGCAGTTCTTC
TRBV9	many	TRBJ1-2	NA	CASSVARGGAYGYTF	TGTGCCAGCAGCGTCGCAAGGGGGGGCGCTTATGGCTACACCTTC
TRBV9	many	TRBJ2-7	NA	CASSVEVGSGYEQYF	TGTGCCAGCAGCGTAGAGGTGGGGTCGGGCTACGAGCAGTACTTC
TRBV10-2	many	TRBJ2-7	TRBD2	CATNLAGLYEQYF	TGCGCCACCAACTTAGCGGGCCTCTACGAGCAGTACTTC
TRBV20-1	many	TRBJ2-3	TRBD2	CSARALAGALDTQYF	TGCAGTGCTAGAGCCCTAGCGGGAGCTCTAGATACGCAGTATTTT
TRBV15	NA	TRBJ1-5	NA	CATGSNQPQHF	TGTGCCACCGGTAGCAATCAGCCCCAGCATTTT
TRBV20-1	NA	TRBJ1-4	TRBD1	CSAIHRGEEKLFF	TGCAGTGCTATCCACAGGGGGGAGGAAAAACTGTTTTTT
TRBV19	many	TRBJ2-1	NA	CASSLAVWAYNEQFF	TGTGCCAGTAGTTTAGCGGTCTGGGCCTACAATGAGCAGTTCTTC
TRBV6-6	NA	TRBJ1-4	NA	CASIAQRDNEKLFF	TGTGCCAGCATCGCCCAGCGGGACAATGAAAAACTGTTTTTT
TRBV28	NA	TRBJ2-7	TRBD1	CASSVLGQGYYEQYF	TGTGCCAGCAGCGTGCTGGGACAGGGCTACTACGAGCAGTACTTC
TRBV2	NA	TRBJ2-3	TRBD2	CASSDLRTSGRAGDEQYF	TGTGCCAGCAGTGATCTCCGGACTAGCGGGAGGGCTGGGGATGAGCAGTATTTT
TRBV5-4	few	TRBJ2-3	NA	CASRERGNTDTQYF	TGTGCCAGCAGAGAAAGGGGGAACACAGATACGCAGTATTTT
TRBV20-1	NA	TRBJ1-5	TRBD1	CSAPLGQGGQWQPQHF	TGCAGTGCTCCTCTCGGACAGGGCGGTCAATGGCAGCCCCAGCATTTT
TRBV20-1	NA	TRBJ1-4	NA	CSAINTGASGKLFF	TGCAGTGCTATAAACACCGGGGCTAGCGGAAAACTGTTTTTT
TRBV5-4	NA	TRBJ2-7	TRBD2	CVSSLAGAGEQYF	TGTGTCAGCAGCTTAGCGGGAGCAGGGGAGCAGTACTTC
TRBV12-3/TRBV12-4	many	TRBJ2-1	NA	CASSLTHEQFF	TGTGCCAGCAGTTTGACCCATGAGCAGTTCTTC
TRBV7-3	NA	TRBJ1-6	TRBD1	CASSLDRGGTYNSPLHF	TGTGCCAGCAGCTTAGACAGGGGCGGCACCTATAATTCACCCCTCCACTTT
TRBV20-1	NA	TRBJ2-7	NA	CSAREAHEQSF	TGCAGTGCTAGAGAGGCGCACGAGCAGTCCTTC
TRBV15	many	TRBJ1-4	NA	CATSRQGLATNEKLFF	TGTGCCACCAGCAGACAAGGCCTTGCAACTAATGAAAAACTGTTTTTT
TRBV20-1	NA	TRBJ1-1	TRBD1	CSVPGQTNTEAFF	TGCAGTGTCCCGGGACAGACGAACACTGAAGCTTTCTTT
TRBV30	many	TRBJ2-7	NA	CAWAGYEQYF	TGTGCCTGGGCCGGATACGAGCAGTACTTC
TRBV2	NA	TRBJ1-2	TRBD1	CASSEALGTGVGYTF	TGTGCCAGCAGTGAAGCGCTTGGGACAGGGGTTGGCTACACCTTC
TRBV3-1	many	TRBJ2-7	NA	CASSPDAPSSYEQYF	TGTGCCAGCAGCCCTGATGCGCCGAGCTCCTACGAGCAGTACTTC
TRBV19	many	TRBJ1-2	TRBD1	CASGTAADRYTF	TGTGCCAGTGGGACAGCAGCTGATCGCTACACCTTC
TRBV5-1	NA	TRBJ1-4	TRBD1	CASSQGQGGKKLFF	TGCGCCAGCAGCCAGGGACAGGGTGGAAAAAAACTGTTTTTT
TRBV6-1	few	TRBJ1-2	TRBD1	CASSGSLGTDYGYTF	TGTGCCAGCAGTGGATCCCTGGGGACAGACTATGGCTACACCTTC
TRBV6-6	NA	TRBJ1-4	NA	CASSYDQGFEKLFF	TGTGCCAGCAGTTACGATCAGGGGTTTGAAAAACTGTTTTTT
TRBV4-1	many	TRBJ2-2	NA	CASSARVTTSGELFF	TGCGCCAGCAGCGCCCGGGTGACGACGTCCGGGGAGCTGTTTTTT
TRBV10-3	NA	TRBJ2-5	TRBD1	CAITLDRGTQYF	TGTGCCATCACCCTAGACAGGGGGACCCAGTACTTC
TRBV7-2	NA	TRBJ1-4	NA	CASSANREELFF	TGTGCCAGCAGCGCCAATAGGGAAGAACTGTTCTTT
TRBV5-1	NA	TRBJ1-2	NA	CASSPSLVYGYTF	TGCGCCAGCAGCCCCTCGCTAGTCTATGGCTACACCTTC
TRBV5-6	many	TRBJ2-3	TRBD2	CASSLRAGVLEDTQYF	TGTGCCAGCAGCTTGCGAGCGGGAGTCCTAGAAGATACGCAGTATTTT
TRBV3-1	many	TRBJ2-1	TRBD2	CASSQDPGGGRGGEQFF	TGTGCCAGCAGCCAAGATCCGGGCGGCGGGAGGGGGGGTGAGCAGTTCTTC
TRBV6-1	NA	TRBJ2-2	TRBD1	CASSRQGTANTGELFF	TGTGCCAGCAGCAGACAGGGGACCGCGAACACCGGGGAGCTGTTTTTT
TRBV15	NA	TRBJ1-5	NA	CATSRDDGGGQPQHF	TGTGCCACCAGCAGAGACGATGGGGGCGGGCAGCCCCAGCATTTT
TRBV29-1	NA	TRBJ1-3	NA	CSVDGNTIYF	TGCAGCGTTGACGGCAACACCATATATTTT
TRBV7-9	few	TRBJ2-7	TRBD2	CASSPTLGAPGTSGSTYEQYF	TGTGCCAGCAGCCCCACCTTGGGGGCGCCGGGGACTAGCGGGAGCACCTACGAGCAGTACTTC